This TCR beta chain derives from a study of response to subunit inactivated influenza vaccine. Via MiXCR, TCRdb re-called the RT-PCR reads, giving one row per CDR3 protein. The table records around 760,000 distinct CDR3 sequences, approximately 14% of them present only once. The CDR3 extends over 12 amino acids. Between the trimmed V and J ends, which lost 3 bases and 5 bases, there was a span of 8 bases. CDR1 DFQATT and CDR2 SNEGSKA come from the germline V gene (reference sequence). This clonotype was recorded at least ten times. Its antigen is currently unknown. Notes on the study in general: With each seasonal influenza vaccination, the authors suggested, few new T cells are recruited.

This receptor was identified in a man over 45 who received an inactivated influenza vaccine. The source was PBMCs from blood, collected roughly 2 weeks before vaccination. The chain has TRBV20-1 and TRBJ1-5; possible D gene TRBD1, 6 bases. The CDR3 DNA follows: TGCAGTGCTAGTAAGGGGGATCAGCCCCAGCATTTT. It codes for CSASKGDQPQHF.